Sequencing of this T cell receptor (beta chain) was carried out in a study of T cells after yellow fever vaccination. Study background: Where fractions had low cell numbers, libraries were prepared from them with the SMART-Seq v4 Ultra Low Input RNA kit. Study-level points and caveats: A limited proportion of clonotypes was detected within both the CD4 and CD8 compartments. The booster saw the reappearance of most primary-vaccination clones (approximately 96% CD4, about 85% CD8).

The CDR3 runs 13 residues. V lost 4 bases and J lost 7, with 11 bases in between. This clonotype was seen a few times. What it recognizes is unknown. Via MiXCR, TCRdb re-called the 5' RACE reads, giving one row per CDR3 protein. This table holds some 350,000 distinct CDR3 sequences, about 4% found once. The sequence came from a young man who received the YFV17D yellow fever vaccine. The material sequenced was PBMCs, taken 5 days after the yellow fever booster vaccination. The rearrangement joins TRBV12-3 or TRBV12-4 to TRBJ2-1; unclear D gene. The CDR3 region has the DNA TGTGCCAGCAGTTCCGGCCCACGGAATGAGCAGTTCTTC. It translates to CASSSGPRNEQFF.